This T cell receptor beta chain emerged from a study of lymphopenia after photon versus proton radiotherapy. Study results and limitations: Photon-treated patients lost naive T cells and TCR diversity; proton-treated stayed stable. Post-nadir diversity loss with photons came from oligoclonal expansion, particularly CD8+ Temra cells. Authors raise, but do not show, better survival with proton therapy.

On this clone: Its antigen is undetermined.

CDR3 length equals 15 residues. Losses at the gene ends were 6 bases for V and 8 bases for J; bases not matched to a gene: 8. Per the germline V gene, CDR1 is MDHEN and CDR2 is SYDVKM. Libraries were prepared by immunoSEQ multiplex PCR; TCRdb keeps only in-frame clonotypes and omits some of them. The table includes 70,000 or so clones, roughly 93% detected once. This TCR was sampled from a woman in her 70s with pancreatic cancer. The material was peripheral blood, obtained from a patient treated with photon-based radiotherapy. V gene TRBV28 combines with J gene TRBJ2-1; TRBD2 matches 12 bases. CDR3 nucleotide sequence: TGTGCCAGCAGACCTAGCGGGAGGGCCGCCGATGAGCAGTTCTTC. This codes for CASRPSGRAADEQFF.